This TCR beta chain was sequenced for a study of PD-L1 blockade in urothelial cancer. Study-wide background: A median blood sample held about 140,000 T cells and tens of thousands of unique TCRs. Points from the study as a whole: Below-median blood TCR clonality before treatment forecast better survival.

Profiling relied on immunoSEQ multiplex PCR, and the TCRdb table lists in-frame clones only, not all of them. The sample lists some 71,000 clones, approximately 86% seen once, with under 15% in the top ten. Time point here: pretreatment peripheral blood. Patient sample counts ranged from 1 to 8, pretreatment and on-treatment. The CDR3 length is 16 residues. Germline-derived CDR1 and CDR2 are SGDLS and YYNGEE. The V segment lost 4 bases and the J segment 2 bases; nucleotides outside the gene matches: 6. Remarks on this clone: Its antigen is still unknown.

This chain links TRBV9 with TRBJ2-7; 13 bases map to TRBD2. Sequences were derived from PBMCs, sampled around atezolizumab (anti-PD-L1) treatment. This sequence was found in a man aged 55 to 69 with urothelial cancer. The CDR3 DNA reads as TGTGCCAGCAGCCCGGGACTAGCGGGACCACCCTACGAGCAGTACTTC. Its translation is CASSPGLAGPPYEQYF. The whole variable domain, remainder taken from reference TRBV9 and TRBJ2-7, is DSGVTQTPKHLITATGQRVTLRCSPRSGDLSVYWYQQSLDQGLQFLIQYYNGEERAKGNILERFSAQQFPDLHSELNLSSLELGDSALYFCASSPGLAGPPYEQYFGPGTRLTVT.